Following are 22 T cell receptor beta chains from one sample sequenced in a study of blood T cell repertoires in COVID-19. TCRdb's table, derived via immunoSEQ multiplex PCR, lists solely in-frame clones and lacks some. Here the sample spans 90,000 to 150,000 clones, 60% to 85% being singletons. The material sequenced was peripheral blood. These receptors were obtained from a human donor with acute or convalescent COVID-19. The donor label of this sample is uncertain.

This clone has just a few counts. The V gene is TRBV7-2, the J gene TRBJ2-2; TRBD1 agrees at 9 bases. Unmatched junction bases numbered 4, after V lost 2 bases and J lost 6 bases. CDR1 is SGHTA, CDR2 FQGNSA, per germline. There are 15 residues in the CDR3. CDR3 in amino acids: CASSLRRTGAGELFF. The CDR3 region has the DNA TGTGCCAGCAGCTTACGGAGGACAGGGGCCGGGGAGCTGTTTTTT.

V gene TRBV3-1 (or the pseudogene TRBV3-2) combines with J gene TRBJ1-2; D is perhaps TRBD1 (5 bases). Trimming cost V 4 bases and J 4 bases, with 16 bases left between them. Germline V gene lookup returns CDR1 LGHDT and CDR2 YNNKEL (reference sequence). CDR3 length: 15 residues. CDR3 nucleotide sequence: TGTGCCAGCAGCCCGACGAGGGGAGGTTTCTATGGCTACACCTTC. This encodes CASSPTRGGFYGYTF.

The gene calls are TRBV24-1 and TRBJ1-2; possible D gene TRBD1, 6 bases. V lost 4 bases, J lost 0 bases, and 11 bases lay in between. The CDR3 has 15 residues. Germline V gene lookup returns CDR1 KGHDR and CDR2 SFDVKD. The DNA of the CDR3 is TGTGCCACCAGTGACACAGGGAGCTCTAACTATGGCTACACCTTC. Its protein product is CATSDTGSSNYGYTF.

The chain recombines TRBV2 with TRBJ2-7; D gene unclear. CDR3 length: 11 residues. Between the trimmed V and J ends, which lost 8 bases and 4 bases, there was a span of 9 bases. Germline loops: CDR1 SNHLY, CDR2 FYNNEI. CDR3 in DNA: TGTGCCAGCCAAGGAGAATACGAGCAGTACGTC. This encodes CASQGEYEQYV.

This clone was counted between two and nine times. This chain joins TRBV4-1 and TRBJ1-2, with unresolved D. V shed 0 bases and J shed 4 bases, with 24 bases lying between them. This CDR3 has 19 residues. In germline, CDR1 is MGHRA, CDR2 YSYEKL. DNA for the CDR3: TGCGCCAGCAGCCAAGACCCGTTTGCCCGGCAGGACCGGGGCTATGGCTACACCTTC. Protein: CASSQDPFARQDRGYGYTF.

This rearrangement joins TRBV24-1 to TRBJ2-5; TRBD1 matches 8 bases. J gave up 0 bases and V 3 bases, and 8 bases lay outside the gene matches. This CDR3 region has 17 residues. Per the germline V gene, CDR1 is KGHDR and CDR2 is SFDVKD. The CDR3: CATSDLGTGVNQETQYF. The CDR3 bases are TGTGCCACCAGTGATCTGGGGACAGGAGTCAACCAAGAGACCCAGTACTTC.

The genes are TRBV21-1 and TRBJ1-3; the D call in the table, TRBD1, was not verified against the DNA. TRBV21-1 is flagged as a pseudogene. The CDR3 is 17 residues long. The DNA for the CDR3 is TGTGCCAGCAGCAAAGCGAAGGGGCCGGACTCTGGAAACACCATATATTTT. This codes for CASSKAKGPDSGNTIYF.

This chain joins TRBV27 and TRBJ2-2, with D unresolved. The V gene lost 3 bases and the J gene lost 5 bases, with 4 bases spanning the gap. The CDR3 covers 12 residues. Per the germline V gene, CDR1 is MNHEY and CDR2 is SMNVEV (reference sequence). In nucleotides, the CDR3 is TGTGCCAGCAGTTTCTTTACCGGGGAGCTGTTTTTT. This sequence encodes CASSFFTGELFF.

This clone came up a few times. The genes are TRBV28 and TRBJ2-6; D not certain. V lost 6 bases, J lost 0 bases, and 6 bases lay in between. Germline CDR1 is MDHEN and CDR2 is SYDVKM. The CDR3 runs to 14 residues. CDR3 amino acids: CASRENSGANVLTF. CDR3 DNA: TGTGCCAGCAGGGAGAACTCTGGGGCCAACGTCCTGACTTTC.

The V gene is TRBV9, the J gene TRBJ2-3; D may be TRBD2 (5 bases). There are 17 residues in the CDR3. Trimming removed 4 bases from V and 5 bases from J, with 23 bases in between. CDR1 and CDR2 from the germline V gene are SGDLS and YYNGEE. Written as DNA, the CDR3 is TGTGCCAGCAGCCCCCCCCAGGAAGCTAGCCTGCAAGATACGCAGTATTTT. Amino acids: CASSPPQEASLQDTQYF.

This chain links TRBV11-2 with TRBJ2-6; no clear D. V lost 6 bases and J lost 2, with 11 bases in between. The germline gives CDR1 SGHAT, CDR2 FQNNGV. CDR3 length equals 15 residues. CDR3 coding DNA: TGTGCCAGCAGTATAGCCCTTCCTGGGGCCAACGTCCTGACTTTC. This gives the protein CASSIALPGANVLTF.

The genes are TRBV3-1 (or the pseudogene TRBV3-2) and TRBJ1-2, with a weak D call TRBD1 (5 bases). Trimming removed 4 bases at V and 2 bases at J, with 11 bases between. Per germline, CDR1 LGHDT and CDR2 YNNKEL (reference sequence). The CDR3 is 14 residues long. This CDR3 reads CASSREGLNYGYTF. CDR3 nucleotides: TGTGCCAGCAGCCGGGAGGGGCTGAACTATGGCTACACCTTC.

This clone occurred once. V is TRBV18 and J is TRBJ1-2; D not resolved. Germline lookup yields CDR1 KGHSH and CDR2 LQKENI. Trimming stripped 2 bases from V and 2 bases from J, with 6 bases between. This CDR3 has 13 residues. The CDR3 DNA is TGTGCCAGCTCACCAAACGAGAACTATGGCTACACCTTC. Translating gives CASSPNENYGYTF. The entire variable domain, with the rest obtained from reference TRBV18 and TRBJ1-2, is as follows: NAGVMQNPRHLVRRRGQEARLRCSPMKGHSHVYWYRQLPEEGLKFMVYLQKENIIDESGMPKERFSAEFPKEGPSILRIQQVVRGDSAAYFCASSPNENYGYTFGSGTRLTVV.

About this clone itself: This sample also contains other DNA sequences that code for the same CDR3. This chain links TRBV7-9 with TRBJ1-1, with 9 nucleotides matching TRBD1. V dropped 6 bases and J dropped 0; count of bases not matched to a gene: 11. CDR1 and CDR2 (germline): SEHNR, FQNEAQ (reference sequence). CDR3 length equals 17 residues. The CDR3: CASSLVGTGRMNTEAFF. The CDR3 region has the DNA TGTGCCAGCAGTCTAGTAGGGACAGGGAGAATGAACACTGAAGCTTTCTTT.

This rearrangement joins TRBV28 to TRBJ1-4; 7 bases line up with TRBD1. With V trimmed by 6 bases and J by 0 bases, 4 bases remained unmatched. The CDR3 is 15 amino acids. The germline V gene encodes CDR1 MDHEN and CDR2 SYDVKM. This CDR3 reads CASRWDSATNEKLFF. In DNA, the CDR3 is TGTGCCAGCAGGTGGGACAGTGCAACTAATGAAAAACTGTTTTTT.

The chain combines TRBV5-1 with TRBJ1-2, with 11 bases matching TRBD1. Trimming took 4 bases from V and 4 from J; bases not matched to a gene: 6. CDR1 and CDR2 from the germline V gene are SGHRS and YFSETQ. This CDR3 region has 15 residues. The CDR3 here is CASSAGTGGAYGYTF. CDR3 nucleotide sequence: TGCGCCAGCAGCGCCGGGACAGGGGGGGCCTATGGCTACACCTTC.

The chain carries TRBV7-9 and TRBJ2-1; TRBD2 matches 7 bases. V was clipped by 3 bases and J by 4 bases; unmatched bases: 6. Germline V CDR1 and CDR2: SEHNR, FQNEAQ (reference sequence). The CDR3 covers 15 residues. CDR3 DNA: TGTGCCAGCAGCTTTTTTCGCGGGGGATACAATGAGCAGTTCTTC. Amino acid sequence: CASSFFRGGYNEQFF.

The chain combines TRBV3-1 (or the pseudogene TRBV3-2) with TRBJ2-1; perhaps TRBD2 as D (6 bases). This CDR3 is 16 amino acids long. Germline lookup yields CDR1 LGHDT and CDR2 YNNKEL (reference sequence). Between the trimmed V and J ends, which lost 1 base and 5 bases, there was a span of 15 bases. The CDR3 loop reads CASSQAEGALNNEQFF. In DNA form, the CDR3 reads TGTGCCAGCAGCCAAGCGGAGGGAGCACTCAACAATGAGCAGTTCTTC.

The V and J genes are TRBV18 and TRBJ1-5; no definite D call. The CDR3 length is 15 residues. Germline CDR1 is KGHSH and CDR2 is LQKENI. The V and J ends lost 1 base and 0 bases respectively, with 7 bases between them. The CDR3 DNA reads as TGTGCCAGCTCACCACGTCCGGGTAGCAATCAGCCCCAGCATTTT. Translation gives CASSPRPGSNQPQHF.

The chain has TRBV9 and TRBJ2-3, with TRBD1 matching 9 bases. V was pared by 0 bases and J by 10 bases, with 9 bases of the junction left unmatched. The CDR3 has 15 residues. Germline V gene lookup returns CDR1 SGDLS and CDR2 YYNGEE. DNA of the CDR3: TGTGCCAGCAGCGTAGCTGGGGGGACAGGGTTTGCGCAGTATTTT. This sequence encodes CASSVAGGTGFAQYF.

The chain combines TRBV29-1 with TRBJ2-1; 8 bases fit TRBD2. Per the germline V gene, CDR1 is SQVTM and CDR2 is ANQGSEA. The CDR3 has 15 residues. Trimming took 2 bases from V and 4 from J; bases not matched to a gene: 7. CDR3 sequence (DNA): TGCAGCGTTGAAAGCCCGGGGGGGCGGTACAATGAGCAGTTCTTC. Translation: CSVESPGGRYNEQFF.

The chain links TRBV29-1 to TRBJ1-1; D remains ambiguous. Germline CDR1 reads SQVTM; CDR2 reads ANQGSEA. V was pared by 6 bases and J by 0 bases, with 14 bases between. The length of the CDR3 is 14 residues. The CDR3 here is CSVVPQNLNTEAFF. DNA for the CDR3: TGCAGCGTGGTCCCACAGAACCTGAACACTGAAGCTTTCTTT. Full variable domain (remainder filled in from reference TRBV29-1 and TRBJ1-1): SAVISQKPSRDICQRGTSLTIQCQVDSQVTMMFWYRQQPGQSLTLIATANQGSEATYESGFVIDKFPISRPNLTFSTLTVSNMSPEDSSIYLCSVVPQNLNTEAFFGQGTRLTVV.